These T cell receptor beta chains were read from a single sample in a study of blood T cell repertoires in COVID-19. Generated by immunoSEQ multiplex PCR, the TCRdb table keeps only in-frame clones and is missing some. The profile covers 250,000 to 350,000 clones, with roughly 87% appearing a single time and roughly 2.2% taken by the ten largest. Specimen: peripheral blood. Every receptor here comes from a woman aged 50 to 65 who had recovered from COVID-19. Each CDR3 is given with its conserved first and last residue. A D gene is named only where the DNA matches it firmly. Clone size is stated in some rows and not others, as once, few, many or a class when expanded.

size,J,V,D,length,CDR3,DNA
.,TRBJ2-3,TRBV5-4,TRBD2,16,CASSFTPRGGPDTQYF,TGTGCCAGCAGTTTTACCCCGCGGGGGGGCCCAGATACGCAGTATTTT
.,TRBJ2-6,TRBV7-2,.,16,CASRVAASSGANVLTF,TGTGCCAGCAGGGTGGCCGCAAGCTCTGGGGCCAACGTCCTGACTTTC
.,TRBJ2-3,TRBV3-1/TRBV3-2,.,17,CASSQTYGTRNTDTQYF,TGTGCCAGCAGCCAGACCTACGGGACAAGAAACACAGATACGCAGTATTTT
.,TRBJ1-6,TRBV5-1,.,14,CASSLGQINSPLHF,TGCGCCAGCAGCTTGGGACAGATTAATTCACCCCTCCACTTT
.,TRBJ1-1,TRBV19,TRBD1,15,CASSKRQGGVGEAFF,TGTGCCAGTAGTAAGAGACAGGGAGGTGTTGGTGAAGCTTTCTTT
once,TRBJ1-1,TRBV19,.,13,CASSPLDSLEAFF,TGTGCCAGTAGTCCCTTAGATAGCCTCGAAGCTTTCTTT
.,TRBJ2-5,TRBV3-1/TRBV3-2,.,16,CASSQGRSGRAETQYF,TGTGCCAGCAGCCAAGGGAGGAGCGGACGCGCGGAGACCCAGTACTTC
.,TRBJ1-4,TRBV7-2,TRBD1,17,CASSFSQRTGGNEKLFF,TGTGCCAGCAGCTTTTCCCAGAGGACAGGGGGAAATGAAAAACTGTTTTTT
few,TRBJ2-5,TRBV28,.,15,CASSKTVTGEETQYF,TGTGCCAGCAGCAAAACCGTCACGGGTGAAGAGACCCAGTACTTC
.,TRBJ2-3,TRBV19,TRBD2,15,CASSIVGTKGHTQYF,TGTGCCAGTAGTATAGTAGGGACTAAAGGCCATACGCAGTATTTT
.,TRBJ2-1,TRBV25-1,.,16,CASSSDRGVSYNEQFF,TGTGCCAGCAGCTCCGATCGAGGAGTATCCTACAATGAGCAGTTCTTC
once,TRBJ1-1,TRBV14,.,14,CASSVGAFNTEAFF,TGTGCCAGCAGCGTTGGGGCGTTTAACACTGAAGCTTTCTTT
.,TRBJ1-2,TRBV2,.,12,CASSDRDYGYTF,TGTGCCAGCAGTGACAGGGACTATGGCTACACCTTC
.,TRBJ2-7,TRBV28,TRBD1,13,CASSLTYRGEQYF,TGTGCCAGCAGTTTAACCTACAGGGGCGAGCAGTACTTC
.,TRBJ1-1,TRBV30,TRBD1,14,CAWSPGTGNTEAFF,TGTGCCTGGAGCCCCGGGACAGGGAACACTGAAGCTTTCTTT
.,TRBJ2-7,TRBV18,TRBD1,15,CASSYKGAGAYEQYF,TGTGCCAGCTCCTACAAGGGGGCAGGGGCCTACGAGCAGTACTTC
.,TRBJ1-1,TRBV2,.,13,CASSVEGNTEAFF,TGTGCCAGCAGTGTAGAGGGTAACACTGAAGCTTTCTTT
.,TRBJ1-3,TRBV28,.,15,CASSLAGRLGNTIYF,TGTGCCAGCAGTTTAGCAGGGCGTTTGGGAAACACCATATATTTT
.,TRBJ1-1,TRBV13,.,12,CASSPFGVEAFF,TGTGCCAGCAGCCCCTTCGGGGTAGAAGCTTTCTTT
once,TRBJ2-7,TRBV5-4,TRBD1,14,CASSSTGVSYEQYF,TGTGCCAGCAGTTCTACAGGGGTCTCCTACGAGCAGTACTTC
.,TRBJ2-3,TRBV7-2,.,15,CASSRDFLSTDTQYF,TGTGCCAGCAGCCGTGACTTTCTTAGCACAGATACGCAGTATTTT
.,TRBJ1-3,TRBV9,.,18,CASSVEPVRRASGNTIYF,TGTGCCAGCAGCGTAGAACCCGTGCGGAGGGCTTCTGGAAACACCATATATTTT
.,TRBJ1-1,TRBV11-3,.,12,CASSFSSGEAFF,TGTGCCAGCAGCTTTTCATCCGGTGAAGCTTTCTTT
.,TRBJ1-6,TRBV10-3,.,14,CAISALGADSPLHF,TGTGCCATCAGTGCCCTGGGGGCGGATTCACCCCTCCACTTT
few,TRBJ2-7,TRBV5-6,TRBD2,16,CASSLAGGGRAGEQYF,TGTGCCAGCAGCTTGGCTGGTGGCGGGAGGGCCGGGGAGCAGTACTTC
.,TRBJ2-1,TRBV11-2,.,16,CASSPPRLSSYNEQFF,TGTGCCAGCAGCCCACCACGGTTGAGCTCCTACAATGAGCAGTTCTTC
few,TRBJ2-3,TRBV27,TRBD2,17,CASSLGASGRRADTQYF,TGTGCCAGCAGTTTGGGGGCTAGCGGGAGGAGGGCAGATACGCAGTATTTT
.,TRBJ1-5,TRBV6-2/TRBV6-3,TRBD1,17,CASSYRPQGDCNQPQHF,TGTGCCAGCAGTTACCGGCCGCAGGGGGATTGCAATCAGCCCCAGCATTTT
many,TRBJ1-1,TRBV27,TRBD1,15,CASSSAGGIVTEAFF,TGTGCCAGCAGTTCGGCAGGGGGCATCGTCACTGAAGCTTTCTTT
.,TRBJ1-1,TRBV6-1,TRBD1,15,CASSENRGPDTEAFF,TGTGCCAGCAGTGAAAACAGGGGACCGGACACTGAAGCTTTCTTT
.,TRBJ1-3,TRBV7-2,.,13,CASSLAAGNTIYF,TGTGCCAGCAGCTTGGCGGCTGGAAACACCATATATTTT
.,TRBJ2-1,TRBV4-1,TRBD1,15,CASSQGDSQYNEQFF,TGCGCCAGCAGCCAGGGGGACAGCCAATACAATGAGCAGTTCTTC
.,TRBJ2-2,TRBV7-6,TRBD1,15,CASAIGQGYTGELFF,TGTGCCAGCGCCATCGGACAGGGATACACCGGGGAGCTGTTTTTT
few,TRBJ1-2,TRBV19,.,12,CASSLFRDGYTF,TGTGCCAGTAGTCTCTTCAGGGATGGCTACACCTTC
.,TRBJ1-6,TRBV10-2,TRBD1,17,CASSESGQGFVDSPLHF,TGCGCCAGCAGTGAGTCAGGACAGGGTTTTGTGGATTCACCCCTCCACTTT
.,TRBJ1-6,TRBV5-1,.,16,CATRASPGKYNSPLHF,TGCGCCACCAGGGCCTCCCCGGGGAAATATAATTCACCCCTCCACTTT
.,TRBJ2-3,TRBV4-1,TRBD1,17,CASSRVPGQGRADTQYF,TGCGCCAGCAGCCGGGTTCCGGGACAGGGGAGGGCAGATACGCAGTATTTT
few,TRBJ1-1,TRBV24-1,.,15,CATSDSGGTATEAFF,TGTGCCACCAGTGATTCGGGAGGGACTGCCACTGAAGCTTTCTTT
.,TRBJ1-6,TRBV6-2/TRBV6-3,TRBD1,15,CASSYGGQGNSPLHF,TGTGCCAGCAGTTACGGGGGACAGGGGAATTCACCCCTCCACTTT
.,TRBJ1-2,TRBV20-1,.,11,CSAWSNDGYTF,TGCAGTGCTTGGAGCAACGATGGCTACACCTTC
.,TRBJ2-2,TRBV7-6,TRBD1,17,CASSLITGGANTGELFF,TGTGCCAGCAGCTTGATCACAGGGGGCGCTAACACCGGGGAGCTGTTTTTT
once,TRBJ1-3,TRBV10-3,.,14,CAISGGSSGNTIYF,TGTGCCATCAGTGGAGGGAGCTCTGGAAACACCATATATTTT